Each of the 5 T cell receptor beta chains below was sequenced from the same sample in a study of cytomegalovirus exposure and HLA in healthy donors. The PCR employed 60 Vbeta primers together with 13 Jbeta primers. Produced via immunoSEQ multiplex PCR; TCRdb's table is partial and in-frame only. The sample has around 200,000 clones, roughly 77% seen once. The sample consisted of PBMCs. The receptors shown here come from a man younger than 40 in good health and CMV-seropositive.

The chain carries TRBV18 and TRBJ1-5; D might be TRBD1 (6 bases). The germline gives CDR1 KGHSH, CDR2 LQKENI. Trimming removed 2 bases from V and 2 bases from J, with 7 bases in between. This CDR3 region has 14 residues. The CDR3 DNA sequence: TGTGCCAGCTCACCAAACAGGGGCAATCAGCCCCAGCATTTT. Translating gives CASSPNRGNQPQHF.

The chain couples TRBV29-1 to TRBJ1-1, with 7 bases aligning to TRBD1. The J segment lost 0 bases and the V segment lost 4 bases, leaving 5 bases of the junction unmatched. This CDR3 spans 14 amino acids. Germline lookup yields CDR1 SQVTM and CDR2 ANQGSEA. The CDR3 loop reads CSVVVQGLNTEAFF. The CDR3, as DNA: TGCAGCGTTGTAGTACAGGGGTTGAACACTGAAGCTTTCTTT.

The chain uses TRBV9 and TRBJ2-7, with a possible D match to TRBD2 (6 bases). The CDR3 has 16 residues. Germline V CDR1 and CDR2: SGDLS, YYNGEE. Trimming took 0 bases from V and 2 from J, leaving 15 bases between them. The CDR3 DNA is TGTGCCAGCAGCGTAGCGGGAGATGACACCGCCTACGAGCAGTACTTC. Protein: CASSVAGDDTAYEQYF.

The chain couples TRBV6-5 to TRBJ2-7, with TRBD1 matching 8 bases. Germline loops: CDR1 MNHEY, CDR2 SVGAGI. The CDR3 runs to 14 residues. The junction had 11 bases not matched to a gene; V was cut back by 7 bases and J by 6 bases. CDR3 coding DNA: TGTGCCAGCACCCCGAGGTTACAGGGGGGCGAGCAGTACTTC. Translation gives CASTPRLQGGEQYF.

The V and J genes are TRBV7-2 and TRBJ2-5; D possibly corresponds to TRBD2 (6 bases). V shed 2 bases and J shed 5 bases, with 15 bases lying between them. The CDR3 is 15 residues long. Germline V lookup: CDR1 SGHTA, CDR2 FQGNSA. DNA of the CDR3: TGTGCCAGCAGCTTAATCTGGGGGGTGGCGGAGACCCAGTACTTC. Translated, it gives CASSLIWGVAETQYF.